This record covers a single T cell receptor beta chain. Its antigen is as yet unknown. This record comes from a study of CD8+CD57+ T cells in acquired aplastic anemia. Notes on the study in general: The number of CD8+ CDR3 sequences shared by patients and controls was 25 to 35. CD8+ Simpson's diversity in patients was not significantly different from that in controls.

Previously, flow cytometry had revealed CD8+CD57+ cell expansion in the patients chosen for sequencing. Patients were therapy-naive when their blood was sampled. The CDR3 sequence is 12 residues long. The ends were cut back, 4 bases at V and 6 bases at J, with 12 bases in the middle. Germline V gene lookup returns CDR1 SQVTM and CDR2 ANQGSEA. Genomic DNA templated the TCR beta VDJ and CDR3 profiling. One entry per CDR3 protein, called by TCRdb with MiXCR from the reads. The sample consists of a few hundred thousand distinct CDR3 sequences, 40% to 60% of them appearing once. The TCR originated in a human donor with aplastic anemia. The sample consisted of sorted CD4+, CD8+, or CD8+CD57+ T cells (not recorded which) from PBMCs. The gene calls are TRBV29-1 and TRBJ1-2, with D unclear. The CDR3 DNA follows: TGCAGCGTTGGAGGTGGTGTTGATGGCTACACCTTC. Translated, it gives CSVGGGVDGYTF.